This TCR beta chain stems from a study of shared clonotypes between healthy human individuals. Genomic DNA of each subset was evenly split across several immunoSEQ plates. Produced via immunoSEQ multiplex PCR; TCRdb's table is partial and in-frame only. Of approximately 2.1 million clones in the sample, 85% to 95% were seen once. There are 13 residues in the CDR3. With 5 bases removed from V and 1 base from J, the gap between germline ends came to 8 bases. CDR1 is LNHDA, CDR2 SQIVND, per germline (reference sequence). The receptor was derived from a man younger than 35 in good health. Some clones in this sample may be carry-over from other donors' samples. Sequencing was carried out using naive CD4+ T cells from PBMCs. Sample subset: CD45RA+ positively selected. The chain combines TRBV19 with TRBJ1-1; D is unclear. The CDR3 reads CASSVFRNTEAFF. Written as DNA, the CDR3 is TGTGCCAGTAGTGTGTTCCGGAACACTGAAGCTTTCTTT.